Shown below are 21 T cell receptor beta chains from a single sample sequenced in a study of control samples from healthy donors and cancer patients. Here immunoSEQ multiplex PCR was the method, and the copy in TCRdb shows in-frame clones only, minus some. This sample has roughly 27,000 clones, with about nine tenths found just once. The sequencing sample was made of PBMCs. The receptors were gathered from a man in his forties or fifties with lung cancer.

The chain combines TRBV2 with TRBJ2-3, with 7 bases aligning to TRBD1. CDR1 SNHLY and CDR2 FYNNEI come from the germline V gene. J gave up 0 bases and V 6 bases, and 3 bases lay outside the gene matches. This CDR3 has 14 amino acids. CDR3 bases: TGTGCCAGCAGCGGGGACAGAAGCACAGATACGCAGTATTTT. It encodes CASSGDRSTDTQYF.

The chain employs TRBV4-3 and TRBJ1-4; 9 nucleotides match TRBD1. Germline V lookup: CDR1 LGHNA, CDR2 YSLEER. CDR3 length: 14 residues. The V and J ends lost 3 bases and 8 bases, in that order; junction bases with no gene match: 4. The CDR3 sequence is CASSQGQGEEKLFF. The CDR3 region has the DNA TGCGCCAGCAGCCAGGGACAGGGCGAAGAAAAACTGTTTTTT.

As DNA, the CDR3 is TGCAGCGTGGGACAGGGAGGCACTGAAGCTTTCTTT. Translation: CSVGQGGTEAFF. The chain is built from TRBV29-1 and TRBJ1-1; 9 positions match TRBD1. Germline lookup yields CDR1 SQVTM and CDR2 ANQGSEA. This CDR3 has 12 amino acids. V was clipped by 6 bases and J by 4 bases; unmatched bases: 3.

CDR3 in amino acids: CASSREQGAGAFF. The CDR3 DNA reads TGTGCCAGCTCACGGGAGCAGGGGGCGGGAGCTTTCTTT. This chain joins TRBV18 and TRBJ1-1; TRBD1 agrees at 8 bases. CDR1 KGHSH and CDR2 LQKENI come from the germline V gene. This CDR3 spans 13 amino acids. Germline trimming cut 4 bases from V and 10 bases from J; bases unmatched to any gene: 8.

The rearrangement joins TRBV15 to TRBJ2-1; TRBD1 matches at 8 bases. This CDR3 comprises 14 residues. The trim removed 9 bases at V and 3 bases at J, leaving 7 bases unmatched. CDR1 LNHNV and CDR2 YYDKDF come from the germline V gene (reference sequence). The CDR3 region is CATEDRALYNEQFF. In nucleotides, the CDR3 is TGTGCCACTGAGGACAGGGCCCTCTACAATGAGCAGTTCTTC.

The chain employs TRBV9 and TRBJ1-2, with 7 positions matching TRBD1. V was clipped by 4 bases and J by 0 bases; unmatched bases: 3. This CDR3 has 14 residues. Germline assignment: CDR1 SGDLS and CDR2 YYNGEE. The CDR3 DNA reads TGTGCCAGCAGCCCGGGACAGTCTAACTATGGCTACACCTTC. This gives the protein CASSPGQSNYGYTF.

The J gene is TRBJ2-5, the V gene TRBV6-2 or TRBV6-3, with D hard to call. Germline V gives CDR1 MNHEY, CDR2 SVGEGT. The CDR3 has 14 amino acids. The V end was cut by 4 bases, the J end by 3 bases, with 12 bases between. CDR3: CASSSGSAEETQYF. The CDR3 DNA reads TGTGCCAGCAGTTCCGGGTCAGCAGAAGAGACCCAGTACTTC.

This chain links TRBV7-2 with TRBJ2-1, with 9 bases lining up with TRBD2. CDR1 and CDR2 (germline): SGHTA, FQGNSA. The CDR3 runs to 17 residues. V gave up 2 bases and J gave up 4 bases; unmatched junction bases: 9. The CDR3 nucleotides read TGTGCCAGCAGCTTACTTTTTCTAGCGGGAATATACAATGAGCAGTTCTTC. Translated: CASSLLFLAGIYNEQFF.

The rearrangement links TRBV4-1 to TRBJ1-6; possibly TRBD1 for D (6 bases). From germline, CDR1 is MGHRA and CDR2 YSYEKL. The CDR3 loop spans 14 amino acids. V was clipped by 0 bases and J by 10 bases, with 10 bases between them. The CDR3 here is CASSQDEGDSPLHF. The CDR3 DNA sequence: TGCGCCAGCAGCCAAGATGAGGGGGACTCACCCCTCCACTTT.

The chain has TRBV7-2 and TRBJ2-5; D is undetermined. CDR3 size: 11 residues. The germline gives CDR1 SGHTA, CDR2 FQGNSA. V was trimmed by 0 bases and J by 5 bases, leaving 1 base between them. The CDR3 nucleotides are TGTGCCAGCAGCTTAGCGGAGACCCAGTACTTC. It encodes CASSLAETQYF.

This clone was counted once. The CDR3 sequence is CASSLRQGGEQYF. CDR3 DNA: TGTGCCAGCAGCTTGAGACAGGGGGGCGAGCAGTACTTC. The chain combines TRBV5-4 with TRBJ2-7, with 9 bases identical to TRBD1. Unmatched junction bases numbered 2, after V lost 1 base and J lost 6 bases. The CDR3 consists of 13 residues. Germline lookup yields CDR1 SGHNT and CDR2 YYREEE (reference sequence).

V gene TRBV19 combines with J gene TRBJ2-1; 8 positions agree with TRBD2. The CDR3 covers 18 residues. V shed 0 bases, J shed 0 bases, and the junction held 7 bases outside the gene matches. The germline V gene encodes CDR1 LNHDA and CDR2 SQIVND (reference sequence). The CDR3, as DNA: TGTGCCAGTAGTATAGACCGTTGGCGGGGGGACTCCTACAATGAGCAGTTCTTC. Encoded protein: CASSIDRWRGDSYNEQFF.

The CDR3 loop is CASSRDPQLLYGYTF. The DNA of the CDR3 is TGCGCCAGCAGCCGGGACCCGCAACTTCTCTATGGCTACACCTTC. The chain links TRBV5-1 to TRBJ1-2; weak D call: TRBD1 (5 bases). Per the germline V gene, CDR1 is SGHRS and CDR2 is YFSETQ. V was cut by 4 bases and J by 4 bases, with 17 bases left in between. The CDR3 extends over 15 amino acids.

V usage is TRBV7-2 and J usage is TRBJ1-5; D uncertain. Per germline, CDR1 SGHTA and CDR2 FQGNSA. Trimming left V 3 bases short and J 5 bases short, with 11 bases between. This CDR3 has 14 amino acids. CDR3 sequence: CASSFLVRDQPQHF. The CDR3 nucleotides are TGTGCCAGCAGCTTCTTGGTCAGAGATCAGCCCCAGCATTTT.

The chain recombines TRBV19 with TRBJ1-5; possibly TRBD1 for D (5 bases). Germline loops: CDR1 LNHDA, CDR2 SQIVND (reference sequence). Trimming cost V 7 bases and J 0 bases, with 13 bases left between them. This CDR3 has 15 residues. CDR3 in DNA: TGTGCCAGTAACAGGAACCCTAATAGCAATCAGCCCCAGCATTTT. Translating it yields CASNRNPNSNQPQHF.

This clone was seen only once. The chain joins TRBV5-1 to TRBJ2-3, with 9 positions matching TRBD1. Germline lookup yields CDR1 SGHRS and CDR2 YFSETQ. V lost 0 bases, J lost 14 bases, and 10 bases stayed unmatched. This CDR3 has 14 residues. Here the CDR3 DNA reads TGCGCCAGCAGCTTGGACGGTGGGGACAGGGAAAGGTATTTT. Encoded protein: CASSLDGGDRERYF.

V usage is TRBV5-1 and J usage is TRBJ1-3; 9 nucleotides match TRBD1. J gave up 4 bases and V 3 bases, and 2 bases lay outside the gene matches. Per germline, CDR1 SGHRS and CDR2 YFSETQ. The length of the CDR3 is 14 residues. CDR3 residues: CASSSGTGGNTIYF. CDR3 sequence (DNA): TGCGCCAGCAGCTCCGGGACAGGGGGAAACACCATATATTTT.

V gene TRBV2 combines with J gene TRBJ2-7; 10 bases map to TRBD2. The CDR3 is 16 amino acids. The trim removed 0 bases at V and 6 bases at J, leaving 8 bases unmatched. Germline assignment: CDR1 SNHLY and CDR2 FYNNEI. The CDR3 spells CASSEAYRGLAREQYF. As DNA, the CDR3 is TGTGCCAGCAGTGAAGCGTATCGGGGACTAGCGCGCGAGCAGTACTTC.

The chain employs TRBV9 and TRBJ2-2; the D is unclear. The CDR3 covers 14 residues. Germline assignment: CDR1 SGDLS and CDR2 YYNGEE. Trimming shortened V by 0 bases and J by 0 bases, and 3 bases separated the two germline ends. CDR3 sequence (DNA): TGTGCCAGCAGCGTAGAATCGAACACCGGGGAGCTGTTTTTT. This translates into CASSVESNTGELFF. The complete variable domain, with remaining parts taken from reference TRBV9 and TRBJ2-2, reads DSGVTQTPKHLITATGQRVTLRCSPRSGDLSVYWYQQSLDQGLQFLIQYYNGEERAKGNILERFSAQQFPDLHSELNLSSLELGDSALYFCASSVESNTGELFFGEGSRLTVL.

V and J are TRBV6-1 and TRBJ1-1, with 8 bases that match TRBD1. Germline V lookup: CDR1 MNHNS, CDR2 SASEGT. The CDR3 spans 16 residues. Unmatched junction bases numbered 11, after V lost 3 bases and J lost 5 bases. CDR3 region: CASSEMGRGRDTEAFF. The CDR3 DNA sequence: TGTGCCAGCAGTGAGATGGGCAGGGGGCGGGATACTGAAGCTTTCTTT.

The V and J genes are TRBV9 and TRBJ1-1; 7 bases align to TRBD1. J lost 4 bases, V lost 0 bases, and 6 bases had no gene match. This CDR3 comprises 15 residues. Germline V gives CDR1 SGDLS, CDR2 YYNGEE. The CDR3 reads CASSVEGARGTEAFF. In nucleotides, the CDR3 is TGTGCCAGCAGCGTAGAGGGGGCTCGAGGCACTGAAGCTTTCTTT.